A selection of T cell receptor beta chains follows, all from one sample in a study of cytomegalovirus exposure and HLA in healthy donors. Clones were sequenced by immunoSEQ multiplex PCR, and TCRdb holds only the in-frame ones, with some missing. This sample contains roughly 140,000 clones. The specimen sequenced was PBMCs. Source of these receptors: a male donor in good health and CMV-seronegative. CDR3s include the opening cysteine and the closing phenylalanine or tryptophan. D genes are given only for firm matches.

TRBD1	TRBV25-1	TRBJ1-4	14	CASRRTGEKEKLFF
TRBD1	TRBV18	TRBJ1-1	16	CASSPADRGMNTEAFF
TRBD1	TRBV19	TRBJ1-1	17	CASSTAGTGGINTEAFF
TRBD2	TRBV28	TRBJ2-2	13	CASSLSGNGELFF
-	TRBV19	TRBJ2-1	17	CASSIGRAYQHYNEQFF
-	TRBV30	TRBJ2-2	11	CAWDGTGELFF
-	TRBV5-6	TRBJ2-7	15	CASSPGTFSSYEQYF
-	TRBV7-2	TRBJ1-2	14	CASSLFQGNYGYTF
-	TRBV19	TRBJ1-2	13	CASSIGKGYGYTF
-	TRBV5-6	TRBJ1-1	15	CASSLGTGRNTEAFF
-	TRBV19	TRBJ1-1	16	CASTPSGGGMNTEAFF
TRBD2	TRBV6-5	TRBJ2-7	14	CASSRTSGRREQYF
-	TRBV19	TRBJ2-2	14	CASSKQGWTGELFF
TRBD1	TRBV5-1	TRBJ1-4	17	CASSPILQGANNEKLFF
-	TRBV7-8	TRBJ2-7	12	CASSLYRREQYF
TRBD1	TRBV27	TRBJ1-2	13	CASRTGQGYGYTF